This T cell receptor (beta chain) was recorded in a study of shared clonotypes between healthy human individuals. Study outcomes and limitations: The authors sampled blood alone, and tissue repertoires likely differ. When compared with the clonotypes that were shared by all four sorted-subset donors, the non-shared clonotypes turned out to have lower generation probabilities.

Method: immunoSEQ multiplex PCR; TCRdb's copy keeps in-frame clones and lacks some. The sample shows more than 2,000,000 clones, roughly 92% of them seen only once. A remark on this clone: Its antigen is not known.

This CDR3 spans 14 amino acids. The germline V gene has CDR1 SGHTA and CDR2 FQGTGA. The V gene end was trimmed by 5 bases and the J gene end by 6 bases; junction bases not matched to a gene: 6. The TCR comes from a man aged 18 to 35 in good health. Specimen: naive CD4+ T cells sorted from blood. Subset noted: CD45RA+ positively selected. The chain carries TRBV7-3 and TRBJ2-2, with TRBD2 matching 7 bases. CDR3 sequence reads: CASSPGLSAGELFF. In nucleotides, the CDR3 is TGTGCCAGCAGCCCGGGACTAAGTGCCGGGGAGCTGTTTTTT. The full variable domain, its missing parts supplied by reference TRBV7-3 and TRBJ2-2, is GAGVSQTPSNKVTEKGKYVELRCDPISGHTALYWYRQSLGQGPEFLIYFQGTGAADDSGLPNDRFFAVRPEGSVSTLKIQRTERGDSAVYLCASSPGLSAGELFFGEGSRLTVL.